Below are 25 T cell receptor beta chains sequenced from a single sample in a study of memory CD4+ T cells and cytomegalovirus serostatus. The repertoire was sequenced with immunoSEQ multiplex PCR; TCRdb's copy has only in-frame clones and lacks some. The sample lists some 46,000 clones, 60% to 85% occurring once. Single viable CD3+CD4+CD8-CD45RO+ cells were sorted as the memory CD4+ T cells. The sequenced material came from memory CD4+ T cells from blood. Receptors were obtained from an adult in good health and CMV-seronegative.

The CDR3 coding sequence is TGTGCCAGCAGCAAGACCGCCCAGGGAACTGAAGCTTTCTTT. Translating gives CASSKTAQGTEAFF. The chain has TRBV7-2 and TRBJ1-1, with a weak D call TRBD1 (5 bases). In germline, CDR1 is SGHTA, CDR2 FQGNSA. V lost 5 bases to trimming and J lost 5 bases, with 15 bases between them. There are 14 residues in the CDR3.

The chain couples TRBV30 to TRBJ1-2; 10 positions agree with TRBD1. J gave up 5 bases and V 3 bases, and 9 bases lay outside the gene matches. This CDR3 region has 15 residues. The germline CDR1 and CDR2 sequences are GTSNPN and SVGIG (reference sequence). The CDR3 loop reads CAWRKPGQGTYGYTF. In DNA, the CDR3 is TGTGCCTGGAGGAAGCCGGGACAGGGGACATATGGCTACACCTTC.

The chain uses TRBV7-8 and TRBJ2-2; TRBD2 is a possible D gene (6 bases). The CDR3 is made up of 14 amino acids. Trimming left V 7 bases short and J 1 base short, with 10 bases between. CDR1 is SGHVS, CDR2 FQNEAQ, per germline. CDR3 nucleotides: TGTGCCAGCAACCCTAGCGAGAACACCGGGGAGCTGTTTTTT. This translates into CASNPSENTGELFF.

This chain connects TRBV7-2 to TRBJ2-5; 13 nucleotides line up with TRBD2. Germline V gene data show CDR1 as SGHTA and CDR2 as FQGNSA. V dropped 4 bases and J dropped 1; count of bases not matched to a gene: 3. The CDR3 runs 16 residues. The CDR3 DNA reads TGTGCCAGCAGCTCTCGACTAGCGGGGGGCCAAGAGACCCAGTACTTC. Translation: CASSSRLAGGQETQYF.

Written as DNA, the CDR3 is TGTGCCAGCAGCTCTGACAGGGGCTGGGGAATATCCGGCTACACCTTC. Protein: CASSSDRGWGISGYTF. The chain couples TRBV5-4 to TRBJ1-2, with 8 bases aligning to TRBD1. Trimming cost V 3 bases and J 8 bases; bases outside gene matches: 15. The CDR3 runs 16 residues. CDR1 is SGHNT and CDR2 is YYREEE in the germline V gene (reference sequence).

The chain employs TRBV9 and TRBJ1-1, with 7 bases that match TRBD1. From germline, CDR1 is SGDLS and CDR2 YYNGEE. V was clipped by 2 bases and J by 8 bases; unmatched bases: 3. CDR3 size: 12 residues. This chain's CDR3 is CASSVQGEEAFF. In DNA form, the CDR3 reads TGTGCCAGCAGCGTTCAGGGGGAAGAAGCTTTCTTT.

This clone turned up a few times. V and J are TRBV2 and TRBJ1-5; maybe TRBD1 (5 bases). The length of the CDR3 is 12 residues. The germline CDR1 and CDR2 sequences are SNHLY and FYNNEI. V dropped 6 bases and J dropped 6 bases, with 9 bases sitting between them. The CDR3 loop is CASRADSQPQHF. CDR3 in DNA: TGTGCCAGCAGAGCTGACAGTCAGCCCCAGCATTTT.

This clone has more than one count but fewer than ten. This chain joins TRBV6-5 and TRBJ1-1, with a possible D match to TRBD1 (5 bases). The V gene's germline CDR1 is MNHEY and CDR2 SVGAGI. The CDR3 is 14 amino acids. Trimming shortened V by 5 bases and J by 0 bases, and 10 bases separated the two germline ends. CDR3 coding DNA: TGTGCCAGCAGTCGCGGGACCGTGAACACTGAAGCTTTCTTT. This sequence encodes CASSRGTVNTEAFF.

CDR3 coding DNA: TGTGCCACCTCTCTCTCAGGCGGGGGGAAATACAATGAGCAGTTCTTC. It yields the protein CATSLSGGGKYNEQFF. The chain couples TRBV10-3 to TRBJ2-1; 8 bases map to TRBD2. Germline V gene sequence: CDR1 ENHRY, CDR2 SYGVKD. The V segment lost 10 bases and the J segment 4 bases; nucleotides outside the gene matches: 15. This CDR3 has 16 amino acids.

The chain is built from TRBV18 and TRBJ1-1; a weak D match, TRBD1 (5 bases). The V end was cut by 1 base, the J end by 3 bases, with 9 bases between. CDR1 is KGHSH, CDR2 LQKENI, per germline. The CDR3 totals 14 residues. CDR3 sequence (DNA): TGTGCCAGCTCACCACGTCAGGGCGACACTGAAGCTTTCTTT. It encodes CASSPRQGDTEAFF.

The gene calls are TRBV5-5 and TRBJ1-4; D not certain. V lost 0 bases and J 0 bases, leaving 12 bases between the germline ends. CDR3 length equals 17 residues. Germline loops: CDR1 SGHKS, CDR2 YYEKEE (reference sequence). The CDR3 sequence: CASSLAAGDSTNEKLFF. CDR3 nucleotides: TGTGCCAGCAGCTTGGCTGCGGGCGACTCAACTAATGAAAAACTGTTTTTT.

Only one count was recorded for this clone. The CDR3 sequence: CASRERTGDTEAFF. The CDR3 DNA reads as TGTGCCAGCAGGGAGAGGACAGGGGACACTGAAGCTTTCTTT. The V and J genes are TRBV2 and TRBJ1-1; 9 bases line up with TRBD1. This CDR3 spans 14 amino acids. Germline lookup yields CDR1 SNHLY and CDR2 FYNNEI. V was pared by 6 bases and J by 3 bases, with 5 bases of the junction left unmatched.

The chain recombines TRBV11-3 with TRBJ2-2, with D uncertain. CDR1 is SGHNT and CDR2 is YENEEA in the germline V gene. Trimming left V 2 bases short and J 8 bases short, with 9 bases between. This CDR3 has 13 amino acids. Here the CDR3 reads CASSLFAAGELFF. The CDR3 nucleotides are TGTGCCAGCAGCTTATTCGCCGCGGGGGAGCTGTTTTTT.

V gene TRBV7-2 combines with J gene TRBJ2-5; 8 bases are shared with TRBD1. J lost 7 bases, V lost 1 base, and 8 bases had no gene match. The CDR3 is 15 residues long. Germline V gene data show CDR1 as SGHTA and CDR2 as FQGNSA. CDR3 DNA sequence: TGTGCCAGCAGCTTAGGCGGGACAGGCGGAGGGACCCAGTACTTC. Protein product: CASSLGGTGGGTQYF.

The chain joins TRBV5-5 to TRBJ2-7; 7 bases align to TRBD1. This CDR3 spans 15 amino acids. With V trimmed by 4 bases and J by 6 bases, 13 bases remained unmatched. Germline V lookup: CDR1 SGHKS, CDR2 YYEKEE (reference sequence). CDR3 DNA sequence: TGTGCCAGCAGCCCGCCGAGACAGGGTAAACCCGAGCAGTACTTC. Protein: CASSPPRQGKPEQYF.

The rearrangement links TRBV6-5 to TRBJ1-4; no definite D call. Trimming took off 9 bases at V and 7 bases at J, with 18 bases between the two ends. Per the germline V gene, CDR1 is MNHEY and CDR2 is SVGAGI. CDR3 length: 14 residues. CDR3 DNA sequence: TGTGCCAGTAAGCTCACCGCTATGGCTGAAAAACTGTTTTTT. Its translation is CASKLTAMAEKLFF.

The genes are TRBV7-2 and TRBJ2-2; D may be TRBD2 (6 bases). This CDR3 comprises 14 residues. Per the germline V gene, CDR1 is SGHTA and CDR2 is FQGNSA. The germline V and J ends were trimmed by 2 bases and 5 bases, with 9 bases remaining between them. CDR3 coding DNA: TGTGCCAGCAGCTTAACGGGGGTGACCGGGGAGCTGTTTTTT. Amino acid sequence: CASSLTGVTGELFF.

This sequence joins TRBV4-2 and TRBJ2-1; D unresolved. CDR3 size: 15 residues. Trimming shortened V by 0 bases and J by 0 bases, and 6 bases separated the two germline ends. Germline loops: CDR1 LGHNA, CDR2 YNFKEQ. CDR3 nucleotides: TGTGCCAGCAGCCAAGATCTCTTCTCCTACAATGAGCAGTTCTTC. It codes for CASSQDLFSYNEQFF.

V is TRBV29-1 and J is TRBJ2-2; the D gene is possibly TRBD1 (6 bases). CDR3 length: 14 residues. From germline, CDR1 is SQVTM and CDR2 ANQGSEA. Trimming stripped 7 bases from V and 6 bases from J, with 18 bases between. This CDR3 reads CSAKGVETAGELFF. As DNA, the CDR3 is TGCAGCGCCAAGGGGGTAGAAACCGCCGGGGAGCTGTTTTTT.

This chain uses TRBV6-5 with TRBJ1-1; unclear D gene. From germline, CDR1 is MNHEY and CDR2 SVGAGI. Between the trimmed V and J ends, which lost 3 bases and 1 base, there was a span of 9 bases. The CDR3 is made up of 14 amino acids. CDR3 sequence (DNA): TGTGCCAGCAGTTATCGAGGACGGAACACTGAAGCTTTCTTT. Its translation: CASSYRGRNTEAFF.

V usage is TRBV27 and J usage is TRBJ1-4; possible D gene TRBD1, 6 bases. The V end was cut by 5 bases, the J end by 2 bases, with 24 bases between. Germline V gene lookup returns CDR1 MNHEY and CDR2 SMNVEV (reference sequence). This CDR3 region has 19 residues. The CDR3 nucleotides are TGTGCCAGCAGTCCCCAGTTTCCGGGGGCGAGACTGACTAATGAAAAACTGTTTTTT. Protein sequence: CASSPQFPGARLTNEKLFF. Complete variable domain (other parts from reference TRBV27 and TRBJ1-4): EAQVTQNPRYLITVTGKKLTVTCSQNMNHEYMSWYRQDPGLGLRQIYYSMNVEVTDKGDVPEGYKVSRKEKRNFPLILESPSPNQTSLYFCASSPQFPGARLTNEKLFFGSGTQLSVL.

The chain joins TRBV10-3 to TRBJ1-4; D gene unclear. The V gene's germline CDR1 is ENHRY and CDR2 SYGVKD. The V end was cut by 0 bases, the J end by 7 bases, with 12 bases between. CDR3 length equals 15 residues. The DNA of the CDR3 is TGTGCCATCAGTGAGTCGATGGGTCGGAGTGAAAAACTGTTTTTT. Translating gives CAISESMGRSEKLFF.

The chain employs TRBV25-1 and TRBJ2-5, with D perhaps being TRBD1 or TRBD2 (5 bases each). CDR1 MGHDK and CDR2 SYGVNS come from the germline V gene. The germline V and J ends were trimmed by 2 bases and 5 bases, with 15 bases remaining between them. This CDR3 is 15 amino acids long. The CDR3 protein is CASSEGGREWETQYF. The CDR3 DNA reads TGTGCCAGCAGTGAAGGGGGACGAGAGTGGGAGACCCAGTACTTC.

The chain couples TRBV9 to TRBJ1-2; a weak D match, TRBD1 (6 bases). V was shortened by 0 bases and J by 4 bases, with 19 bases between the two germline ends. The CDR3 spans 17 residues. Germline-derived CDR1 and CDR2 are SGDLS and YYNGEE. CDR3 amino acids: CASSVGGLQGPLYGYTF. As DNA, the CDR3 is TGTGCCAGCAGCGTAGGGGGTCTACAGGGTCCGCTCTATGGCTACACCTTC.

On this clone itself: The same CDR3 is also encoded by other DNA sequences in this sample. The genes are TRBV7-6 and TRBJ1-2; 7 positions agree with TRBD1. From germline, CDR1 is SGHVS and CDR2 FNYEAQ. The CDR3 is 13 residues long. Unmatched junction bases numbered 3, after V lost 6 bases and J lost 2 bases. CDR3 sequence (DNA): TGTGCCAGCAGTCCGGACAGGAACTATGGCTACACCTTC. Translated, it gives CASSPDRNYGYTF.